These 15 T cell receptor beta chains were all obtained from the same sample, sequenced in a study of blood T cell repertoires in COVID-19. Generated by immunoSEQ multiplex PCR, the TCRdb table keeps only in-frame clones and is missing some. Among roughly 190,000 clones, around 80% were seen once, and the ten largest hold around an eighth. Specimen: peripheral blood. All receptors come from a man aged 25 to 40 with active or convalescent COVID-19.

This clone is a singleton in its sample. The rearrangement joins TRBV18 to TRBJ1-3, with 7 nucleotides matching TRBD1. Losses at the gene ends were 3 bases for V and 4 bases for J; bases not matched to a gene: 3. The CDR3 contains 14 residues. Germline V gene lookup returns CDR1 KGHSH and CDR2 LQKENI. The CDR3 DNA sequence: TGTGCCAGCTCACCCGGACAGGACGGAAACACCATATATTTT. It specifies CASSPGQDGNTIYF.

V gene TRBV30 combines with J gene TRBJ1-5; D gene uncertain. The V gene lost 0 bases and the J gene lost 3 bases, with 9 bases spanning the gap. From germline, CDR1 is GTSNPN and CDR2 SVGIG (reference sequence). The CDR3 totals 14 residues. DNA of the CDR3: TGTGCCTGGAGTGTAGCAGGTTTCAATCAGCCCCAGCATTTT. This encodes CAWSVAGFNQPQHF.

The gene calls are TRBV19 and TRBJ1-2; 9 bases line up with TRBD1. With 11 bases clipped from V and 0 bases from J, the junction kept 10 bases outside the gene matches. This CDR3 contains 15 residues. From germline, CDR1 is LNHDA and CDR2 SQIVND (reference sequence). CDR3 nucleotides: TGTGCCTCACAGGGACAGGGATCCACTAACTATGGCTACACCTTC. Its protein product is CASQGQGSTNYGYTF.

The chain recombines TRBV3-1 (or the pseudogene TRBV3-2) with TRBJ2-7; 7 nucleotides match TRBD2. Losses at the gene ends were 4 bases for V and 3 bases for J; bases not matched to a gene: 12. Per the germline V gene, CDR1 is LGHDT and CDR2 is YNNKEL (reference sequence). This CDR3 has 16 amino acids. The CDR3 spells CASSPSRAGPVYEQYV. DNA of the CDR3: TGTGCCAGCAGCCCCTCGAGAGCGGGGCCTGTCTACGAGCAGTACGTC.

The chain carries TRBV7-8 and TRBJ2-1; 9 bases align to TRBD2. V was clipped by 5 bases and J by 4 bases; unmatched bases: 12. Per the germline V gene, CDR1 is SGHVS and CDR2 is FQNEAQ. This CDR3 has 17 amino acids. The CDR3 coding sequence is TGTGCCAGCAGCCCCAGGGCAGCGGGGGGTCTATACAATGAGCAGTTCTTC. As protein: CASSPRAAGGLYNEQFF.

The rearrangement joins TRBV14 to TRBJ1-1; TRBD1 aligns across 8 bases. Germline CDR1 and CDR2: SGHDN and FVKESK. After removal of 1 base from V and 5 bases from J, the junction contained 6 bases not matched to a gene. This CDR3 is 15 amino acids long. CDR3 region: CASSQVQGAWTEAFF. The CDR3 DNA reads TGTGCCAGCAGCCAAGTCCAGGGGGCTTGGACTGAAGCTTTCTTT.

The V and J genes are TRBV12-5 and TRBJ1-1; 8 bases match TRBD1. Germline CDR1 and CDR2: LGHNT and FRNRAP. With V trimmed by 0 bases and J by 5 bases, 5 bases remained unmatched. This CDR3 is built from 15 residues. In nucleotides, the CDR3 is TGTGCTAGTGGTTTGGTAACAGGGGGAAGGACTGAAGCTTTCTTT. Translating it yields CASGLVTGGRTEAFF.

CDR3 bases: TGTGCCTGGGCTGCCGGGGGGCTAGACACAGATACGCAGTATTTT. Amino acid sequence: CAWAAGGLDTDTQYF. The chain employs TRBV30 and TRBJ2-3, with TRBD2 as a possible D gene (7 bases). The V end lost 5 bases, the J end lost 2 bases, and 17 bases lay between the germline ends. Germline CDR1 reads GTSNPN; CDR2 reads SVGIG (reference sequence). The CDR3 runs to 15 residues.

This chain connects TRBV4-1 to TRBJ2-2; D is perhaps TRBD2 (5 bases). CDR3 length: 14 residues. Germline CDR1 MGHRA, CDR2 YSYEKL. The ends were cut back, 5 bases at V and 3 bases at J, with 10 bases in the middle. CDR3 loop: CASSFERYTGELFF. In DNA form, the CDR3 reads TGCGCCAGCAGCTTCGAGCGGTACACCGGGGAGCTGTTTTTT.

This chain uses TRBV20-1 with TRBJ1-2; 9 nucleotides align to TRBD1. This CDR3 is 13 amino acids long. Germline CDR1 DFQATT, CDR2 SNEGSKA (reference sequence). V was clipped by 3 bases and J by 6 bases; unmatched bases: 5. The CDR3 reads CSASGTGFHGYTF. CDR3 DNA: TGCAGTGCTAGTGGGACAGGGTTCCATGGCTACACCTTC.

The rearrangement joins TRBV30 to TRBJ1-2; D is uncertain. Trimming took 0 bases from V and 6 from J, leaving 14 bases between them. CDR1 and CDR2 (germline): GTSNPN, SVGIG (reference sequence). The CDR3 is made up of 14 amino acids. DNA of the CDR3: TGTGCCTGGAGTGTCGCTGGTGGAGGGAATGGCTACACCTTC. It codes for CAWSVAGGGNGYTF.

This clone came up a few times. This sequence joins TRBV18 and TRBJ2-7; TRBD1 agrees at 11 bases. The CDR3 is 14 residues long. Unmatched junction bases numbered 1, after V lost 3 bases and J lost 3 bases. Per germline, CDR1 KGHSH and CDR2 LQKENI. CDR3 DNA sequence: TGTGCCAGCTCACCCGGGACAGGGGGCTACGAGCAGTACTTC. It specifies CASSPGTGGYEQYF. Looking up the rest from reference TRBV18 and TRBJ2-7 gives the full variable domain: NAGVMQNPRHLVRRRGQEARLRCSPMKGHSHVYWYRQLPEEGLKFMVYLQKENIIDESGMPKERFSAEFPKEGPSILRIQQVVRGDSAAYFCASSPGTGGYEQYFGPGTRLTVT.

The rearrangement uses TRBV5-6 and TRBJ2-4, with D unresolved. V lost 1 base and J lost 0, with 8 bases in between. The germline CDR1 and CDR2 sequences are SGHDT and YYEEEE. The CDR3 runs to 15 residues. CDR3 region: CASSLSGGAKNIQYF. CDR3 nucleotides: TGTGCCAGCAGCTTGTCGGGTGGAGCCAAAAACATTCAGTACTTC.

The chain couples TRBV19 to TRBJ2-3, with 7 bases that match TRBD1. CDR1 and CDR2 from the germline V gene are LNHDA and SQIVND (reference sequence). V trimming: 1 base; J trimming: 3 bases; junction bases outside the gene matches: 1. CDR3 length equals 14 residues. The DNA of the CDR3 is TGTGCCAGTAGTATAGGACAGGGAACAGATACGCAGTATTTT. Its translation is CASSIGQGTDTQYF. The whole variable domain, remainder taken from reference TRBV19 and TRBJ2-3, is DGGITQSPKYLFRKEGQNVTLSCEQNLNHDAMYWYRQDPGQGLRLIYYSQIVNDFQKGDIAEGYSVSREKKESFPLTVTSAQKNPTAFYLCASSIGQGTDTQYFGPGTRLTVL.

The chain combines TRBV27 with TRBJ2-1, with 10 positions matching TRBD2. Germline values: CDR1 MNHEY, CDR2 SMNVEV (reference sequence). This CDR3 has 15 residues. The junction had 3 bases not matched to a gene; V was cut back by 5 bases and J by 2 bases. CDR3 sequence reads: CASSGLAGAYNEQFF. The CDR3 DNA reads as TGTGCCAGCAGTGGTCTAGCGGGAGCCTACAATGAGCAGTTCTTC.